Reported below is one TCR beta chain. What it binds is unknown. The germline V gene has CDR1 MNHNY and CDR2 SVGAGI (reference sequence). V was trimmed by 2 bases and J by 3 bases, leaving 7 bases between them. This CDR3 is 13 amino acids long. The data belong to a study of blood T cells in healthy people across ages. The study's findings and limits: Changes seen in expanded clonotypes were possibly confounded by donor CMV status left unknown. With naive T cell percentage, TCR beta diversity showed a strong correlation. TCR beta diversity per million T cells fell roughly linearly with age.

Whenever a sample was processed, at least 7 million PBMCs were isolated. Primed by a sample-barcoded 5' primer and a J-beta primer mix, a second PCR proceeded for 7 to 11 cycles. TCRdb called the 5' RACE reads again in MiXCR, with one record for every CDR3 protein. This sample yields roughly 730,000 distinct CDR3 sequences, of which around three fifths are seen a single time; roughly 25% belongs to the top ten. The sample was blood. The TCR originated in a man aged 35-49 years in good health. V gene TRBV6-6 combines with J gene TRBJ2-5; D is ambiguous. The CDR3 DNA follows: TGTGCCAGCAGTTACAAGGCTGAAGAGACCCAGTACTTC. It is translated as CASSYKAEETQYF.